This T cell receptor (beta chain) was recorded in a study of STAT5B mutations in CD4+ large granular lymphocyte leukemia. Trimming cost V 1 base and J 2 bases; bases outside gene matches: 3. This CDR3 contains 15 residues. Germline CDR1 reads SGDLS; CDR2 reads YYNGEE. The method was immunoSEQ multiplex PCR; TCRdb's version includes in-frame clones alone and lacks a portion of them. The sample carries nearly 35,000 clones, around 90% recorded once. The sample consisted of CD4+ T cells from blood buffy coats. The gene calls are TRBV9 and TRBJ2-7, with 10 bases matching TRBD1. This clonotype originated in a human donor in good health. CDR3 in amino acids: CASSVQDRGPYEQYF. The CDR3 DNA reads as TGTGCCAGCAGCGTACAAGACAGGGGGCCCTACGAGCAGTACTTC. The whole variable domain, remainder taken from reference TRBV9 and TRBJ2-7, is DSGVTQTPKHLITATGQRVTLRCSPRSGDLSVYWYQQSLDQGLQFLIQYYNGEERAKGNILERFSAQQFPDLHSELNLSSLELGDSALYFCASSVQDRGPYEQYFGPGTRLTVT.